This TCR beta chain was recorded in a study of T cell responses to AZD1222 COVID-19 vaccine (dated by TCRdb to the early 2020s). At the level of the whole study: AZD1222 recipients given second doses at about 4 weeks or at about 12 weeks were pooled, since spike-specific TCR depth and breadth were not found to differ between the two schedules. TCR sequencing covered 230 or so trial participants: 207 given two doses of AZD1222 and around 26 given two doses of MenACWY control vaccine. Enrollment into the trials was organized by age into subgroups of 18-55, 56-69 and 70-plus years, and those subgroups contained 148, 28 and 57 TCR-sequenced participants, respectively. The investigation overall reported the following: Only five or six AZD1222 recipients were SARS-CoV-2 seropositive at baseline, limiting conclusions about previously exposed vaccinees. Because no samples from the day 14 peak response were available, repertoires could be characterized only after the peak T cell response. Participants were mostly white British, with more females than males. The authors suggested clonal diversity may have been underestimated. The vaccine-associated CD4 TCRs covered the entire spike protein, and the dominant responses fell in regions 160-218 and 743-854. In the small 56-69-year group, the increase in depth fell short of significance, most likely because of low power. Reportedly, almost half of the unique spike-specific TCRs recognized epitopes lying outside the regions that are mutated in the B.1.351 and B.1.1.7 variants. Spike-specific TCR breadth and depth rose significantly after two AZD1222 doses compared with day 0 and with MenACWY recipients.

The CDR3 regions of human TCRbeta chains were analyzed by immunosequencing. The study's processing was this. TCRs in the repertoires were compared against a reference library of SARS-CoV-2-specific TCRs that had been generated with the MIRA antigen-specificity platform. Breadth was defined as the fraction of unique TCRs that were SARS-CoV-2-associated, and depth was defined as the fraction of total T cells that were SARS-CoV-2-associated. Using the MIRA data, every spike-specific TCR was mapped to the spike region that the TCR reacted to and assigned to either a CD4 or a CD8 class. Log10-transformed breadth and depth values were compared by one-way ANOVA with Sidak's multiple comparisons tests. Sourced from immuneACCESS, this table was stored by TCRdb with only in-frame sequences that have V and J called. A share of the clones is absent; for the studies checked, an unresolved V gene accounts for under half, and the remainder has no known explanation. Clone size and the V and J calls come from that table; the DNA yielded D and trimming. The table for this sample lists approximately 100,000 clones; roughly 87% of them were counted only once. Roughly 5% of the sample rests with the top ten.

The time point label here, explained by the study, means: baseline before first vaccination. Samples from vaccinated people were obtained from the UK trials COV001 and COV002, which included a single-blind randomized controlled phase 2/3 trial of AZD1222 (ChAdOx1 nCoV-19) in healthy adults. Trial participant PBMC samples were collected at day 0 and day 28 after the second dose for TCRbeta chain sequencing. A remark on this clone: Its binding antigen is unknown. Per-base qualities were not stored, and no clone one base away is much larger.

Looking up the germline V gene yields CDR1 SGDLS and CDR2 YYNGEE. The CDR3 numbers 14 residues from cysteine through phenylalanine. The read is trimmed to its CDR3 DNA, 42 bases read in frame from base 1. Ends trimmed: V by 0 bases, J by 3 bases; bases unmatched to a gene: 0. The receptor was derived from an adult in good health. The sequenced sample was peripheral blood, obtained on day 0 of AZD1222 vaccination. Here the chain combines TRBV9 and TRBJ2-5; 9 middle bases align to TRBD2. The DNA is as follows: TGTGCCAGCAGCGTAGGACTAGCGGAAGAGACCCAGTACTTC. Translated, it gives CASSVGLAEETQYF.